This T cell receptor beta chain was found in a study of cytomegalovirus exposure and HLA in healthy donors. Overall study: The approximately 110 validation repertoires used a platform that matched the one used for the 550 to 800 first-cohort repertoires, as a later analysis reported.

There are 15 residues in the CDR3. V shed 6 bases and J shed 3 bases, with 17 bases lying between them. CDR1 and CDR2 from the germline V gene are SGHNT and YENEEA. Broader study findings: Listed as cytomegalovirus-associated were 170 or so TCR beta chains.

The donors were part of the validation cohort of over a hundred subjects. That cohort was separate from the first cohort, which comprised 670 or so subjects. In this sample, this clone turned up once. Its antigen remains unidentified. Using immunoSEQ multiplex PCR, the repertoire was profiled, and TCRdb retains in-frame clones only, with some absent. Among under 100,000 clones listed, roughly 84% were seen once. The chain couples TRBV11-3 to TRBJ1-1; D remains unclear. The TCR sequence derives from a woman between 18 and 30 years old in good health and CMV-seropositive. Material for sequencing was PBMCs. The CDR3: CASSPGPESDTEAFF. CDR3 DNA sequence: TGTGCCAGCAGTCCGGGTCCGGAATCGGACACTGAAGCTTTCTTT.